This T cell receptor beta chain stems from a study of OX40 agonist ivuxolimab in advanced cancers. Study-wide results and caveats: Blood T cells, both CD4+ and CD8+, expanded clonally by week 6 at 0.1 to 3.0 mg/kg. Expanded peripheral T-cell antigen specificity went undetermined.

The CDR3 runs 11 residues. V was shortened by 3 bases and J by 2 bases, with 4 bases between the two germline ends. The germline gives CDR1 SQVTM, CDR2 ANQGSEA. TCRdb keeps only in-frame clones here, not all; method: immunoSEQ multiplex PCR. The sample has about 80,000 clones; 80% to 90% are singletons. This clone has just a few counts. The antigen is not known. This receptor was taken from an adult with an advanced solid tumor such as melanoma, head and neck, liver or kidney cancer. The rearrangement joins TRBV29-1 to TRBJ1-2; D unclear. This specimen consisted of CD4+ or CD8+ T cells sorted from blood, obtained in a trial of the OX40 agonist ivuxolimab. The CDR3 protein is CSVEGNYGYTF. CDR3 DNA sequence: TGCAGCGTTGAGGGGAACTATGGCTACACCTTC.